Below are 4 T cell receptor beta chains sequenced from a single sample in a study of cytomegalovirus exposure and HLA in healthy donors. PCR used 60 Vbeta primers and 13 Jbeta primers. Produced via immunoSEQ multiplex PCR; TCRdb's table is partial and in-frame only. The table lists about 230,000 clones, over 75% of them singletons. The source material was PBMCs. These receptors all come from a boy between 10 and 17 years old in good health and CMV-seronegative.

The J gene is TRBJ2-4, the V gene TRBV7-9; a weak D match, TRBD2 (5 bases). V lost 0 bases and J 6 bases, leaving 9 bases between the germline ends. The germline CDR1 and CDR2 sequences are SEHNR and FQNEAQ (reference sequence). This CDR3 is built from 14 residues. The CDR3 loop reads CASSLARAGNIQYF. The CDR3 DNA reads TGTGCCAGCAGCTTAGCCCGGGCGGGAAACATTCAGTACTTC.

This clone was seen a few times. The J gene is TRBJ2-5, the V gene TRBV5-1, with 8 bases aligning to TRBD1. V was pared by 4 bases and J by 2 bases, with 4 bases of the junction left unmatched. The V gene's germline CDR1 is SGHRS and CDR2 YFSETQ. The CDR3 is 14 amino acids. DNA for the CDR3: TGCGCCAGCAGCCAAACAGGGGGGCAAGAGACCCAGTACTTC. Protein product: CASSQTGGQETQYF. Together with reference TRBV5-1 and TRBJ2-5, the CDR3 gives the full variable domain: KAGVTQTPRYLIKTRGQQVTLSCSPISGHRSVSWYQQTPGQGLQFLFEYFSETQRNKGNFPGRFSGRQFSNSRSEMNVSTLELGDSALYLCASSQTGGQETQYFGPGTRLLVL.

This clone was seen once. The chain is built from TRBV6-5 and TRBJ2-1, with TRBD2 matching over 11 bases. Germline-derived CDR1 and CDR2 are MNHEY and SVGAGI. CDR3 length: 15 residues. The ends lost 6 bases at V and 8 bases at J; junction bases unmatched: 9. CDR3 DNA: TGTGCCAGCAGGAAACTAGCGGGAGAGGTGTATGAGCAGTTCTTC. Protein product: CASRKLAGEVYEQFF.

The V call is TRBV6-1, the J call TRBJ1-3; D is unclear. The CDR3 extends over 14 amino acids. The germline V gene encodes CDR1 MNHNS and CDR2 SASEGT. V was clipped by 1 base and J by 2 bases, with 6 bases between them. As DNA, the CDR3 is TGTGCCAGCAGTGAAGTTTCAGCTGGAAACACCATATATTTT. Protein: CASSEVSAGNTIYF.